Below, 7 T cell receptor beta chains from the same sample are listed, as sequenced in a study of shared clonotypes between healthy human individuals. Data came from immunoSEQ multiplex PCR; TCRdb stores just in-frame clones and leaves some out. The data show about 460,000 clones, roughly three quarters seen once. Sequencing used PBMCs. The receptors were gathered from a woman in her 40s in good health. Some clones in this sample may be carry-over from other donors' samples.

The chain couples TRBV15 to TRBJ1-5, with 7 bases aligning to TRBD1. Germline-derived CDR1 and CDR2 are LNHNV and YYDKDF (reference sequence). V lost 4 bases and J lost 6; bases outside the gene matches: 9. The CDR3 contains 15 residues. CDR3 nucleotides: TGTGCCACCAGCAATAACAGGGGTATGGTTCAGCCCCAGCATTTT. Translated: CATSNNRGMVQPQHF.

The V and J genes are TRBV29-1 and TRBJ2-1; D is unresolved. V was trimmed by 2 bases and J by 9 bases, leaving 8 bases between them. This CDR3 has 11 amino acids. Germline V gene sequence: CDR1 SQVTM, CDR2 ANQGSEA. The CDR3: CSVEWAGEQFF. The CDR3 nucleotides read TGCAGCGTTGAATGGGCCGGTGAGCAGTTCTTC.

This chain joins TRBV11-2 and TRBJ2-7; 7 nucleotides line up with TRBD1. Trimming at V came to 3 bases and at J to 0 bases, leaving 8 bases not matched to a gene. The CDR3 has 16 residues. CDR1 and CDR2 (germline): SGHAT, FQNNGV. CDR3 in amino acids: CASSFGDSSNSYEQYF. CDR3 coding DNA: TGTGCCAGCAGCTTCGGGGACAGCTCCAACTCCTACGAGCAGTACTTC.

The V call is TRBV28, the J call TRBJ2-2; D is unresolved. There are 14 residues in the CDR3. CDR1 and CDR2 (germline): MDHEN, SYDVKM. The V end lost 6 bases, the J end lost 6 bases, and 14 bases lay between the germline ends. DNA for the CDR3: TGTGCCAGCAGCCCCACGACTCGACCCGGGGAGCTGTTTTTT. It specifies CASSPTTRPGELFF.

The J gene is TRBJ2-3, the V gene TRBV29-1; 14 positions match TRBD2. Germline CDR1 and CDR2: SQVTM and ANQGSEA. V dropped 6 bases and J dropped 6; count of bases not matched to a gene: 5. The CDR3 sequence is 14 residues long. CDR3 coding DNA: TGCAGCGTAGGGACTAGCGGGAGCTTTGATACGCAGTATTTT. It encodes CSVGTSGSFDTQYF.

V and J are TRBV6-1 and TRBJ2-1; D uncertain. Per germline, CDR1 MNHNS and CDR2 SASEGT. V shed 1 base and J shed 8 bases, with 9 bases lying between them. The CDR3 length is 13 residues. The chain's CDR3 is CASSEGLRYEQFF. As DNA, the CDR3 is TGTGCCAGCAGTGAAGGTTTGCGGTATGAGCAGTTCTTC.

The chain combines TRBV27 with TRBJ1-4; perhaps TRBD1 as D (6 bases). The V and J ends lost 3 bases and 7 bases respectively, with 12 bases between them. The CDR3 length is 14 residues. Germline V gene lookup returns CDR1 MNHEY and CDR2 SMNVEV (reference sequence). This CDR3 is CASSFGGLSEKLFF. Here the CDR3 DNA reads TGTGCCAGCAGTTTCGGGGGGCTGAGTGAAAAACTGTTTTTT.